Listed below are T cell receptor beta chains from one sample, sequenced in a study of T cell responses to AZD1222 COVID-19 vaccine. Using immunoSEQ multiplex PCR, the repertoire was profiled, and TCRdb retains in-frame clones only, with some absent. Among about 100,000 clones listed, over 75% were seen once. The source was peripheral blood, collected on day 0 of MenACWY control vaccination. These receptor sequences come from an adult in good health. Each CDR3 is given with its conserved first and last residue. D genes are given only for firm matches. Expanded clones get a size class; other rows say once, few or many, or leave the size out.

D: TRBD2
V: TRBV6-2/TRBV6-3
size: .
J: TRBJ2-7
DNA: TGTGCCAGCAGTATTGCGGGGGGGCTCTCTTACGAGCAGTACTTC
CDR3: CASSIAGGLSYEQYF

D: .
V: TRBV4-1
size: .
J: TRBJ2-7
DNA: TGCGCCAGCAGCCAAGATACGTTGTTCGAGCAGTACTTC
CDR3: CASSQDTLFEQYF

D: .
V: TRBV21-1
size: .
J: TRBJ1-4
DNA: TGTGCCAGCAGCAAAGCATACAGGGGAGGGGGTGAAAAACTGTTTTTT
CDR3: CASSKAYRGGGEKLFF

D: TRBD1
V: TRBV11-2
size: .
J: TRBJ2-7
DNA: TGTGCCAGCAGCCCGACGGCAGGGGGCAACTACGAGCAGTACTTC
CDR3: CASSPTAGGNYEQYF

D: .
V: TRBV5-1
size: .
J: TRBJ2-3
DNA: TGCGCCAGCGGGGGAAGCACAGATACGCAGTATTTT
CDR3: CASGGSTDTQYF

D: .
V: TRBV7-2
size: .
J: TRBJ1-2
DNA: TGTGCCAGCAGCTTTGCGGAGGGGAGCCCTTATGGCTACACCTTC
CDR3: CASSFAEGSPYGYTF

D: .
V: TRBV13
size: .
J: TRBJ2-1
DNA: TGTGCCAGCAGCCGCGCACAGGGTGATGAGCAGTTCTTC
CDR3: CASSRAQGDEQFF

D: TRBD1
V: TRBV10-3
size: .
J: TRBJ1-5
DNA: TGTGCCATCAGCCCTACAGGGGATGGCAATCAGCCCCAGCATTTT
CDR3: CAISPTGDGNQPQHF

D: TRBD2
V: TRBV30
size: .
J: TRBJ2-1
DNA: TGTGCCTGGAGTGTAGGGCGGGAGAGGGGTGAGCAGTTCTTC
CDR3: CAWSVGRERGEQFF

D: TRBD1
V: TRBV5-4
size: .
J: TRBJ2-7
DNA: TGTGCCAGCAGCGCCCCCTCCGGGACAGGGACCTACGAGCAGTACTTC
CDR3: CASSAPSGTGTYEQYF

D: .
V: TRBV27
size: .
J: TRBJ2-1
DNA: TGTGCCAGCAGCTACCTTTCTGGGAATGAGCAGTTCTTC
CDR3: CASSYLSGNEQFF

D: .
V: TRBV7-2
size: .
J: TRBJ2-7
DNA: TGTGCCAGCAGCTTTGGGCTAGCAAACTACGAGCAGTACTTC
CDR3: CASSFGLANYEQYF

D: .
V: TRBV7-9
size: many
J: TRBJ1-6
DNA: TGTGCCAGCAGCGGGGTTGGGTGGGGAGATTCACCCCTCCACTTT
CDR3: CASSGVGWGDSPLHF

D: TRBD2
V: TRBV5-1
size: once
J: TRBJ2-7
DNA: TGCGCCAGCAGCCGAACTAGCGGGGTTTCCTACGAGCAGTACTTC
CDR3: CASSRTSGVSYEQYF

D: TRBD1
V: TRBV28
size: .
J: TRBJ1-3
DNA: TGTGCCAGCATGGGACAGGGCAAGGGAAACACCATATATTTT
CDR3: CASMGQGKGNTIYF

D: .
V: TRBV9
size: .
J: TRBJ1-5
DNA: TGTGCCAGCAGCGTAACAGGGATAACAGGCCAGCCCCAGCATTTT
CDR3: CASSVTGITGQPQHF

D: .
V: TRBV7-2
size: .
J: TRBJ1-1
DNA: TGTGCCAGCAGCTTCACGACAGTCACTGAAGCTTTCTTT
CDR3: CASSFTTVTEAFF

D: .
V: TRBV18
size: .
J: TRBJ2-3
DNA: TGTGCCAGCTCCTTCGACAGGTCTTGGGCAGATACGCAGTATTTT
CDR3: CASSFDRSWADTQYF

D: .
V: TRBV7-2
size: .
J: TRBJ2-1
DNA: TGTGCCAGCAGCTTAAGGGATCTGATTAATGAGCAGTTCTTC
CDR3: CASSLRDLINEQFF

D: TRBD1
V: TRBV7-2
size: .
J: TRBJ1-5
DNA: TGTGCCAGCAGCTTAGAGGGGGCCAATCAGCCCCAGCATTTT
CDR3: CASSLEGANQPQHF

D: TRBD1
V: TRBV6-5
size: .
J: TRBJ2-7
DNA: TGTGCCAGCAGTTACGGGACAGGGACCCACCAGAAGTACTTC
CDR3: CASSYGTGTHQKYF

D: TRBD1
V: TRBV28
size: .
J: TRBJ1-6
DNA: TGTGCCAGCAGTTCACAGGGGACCCCACCCCTCCACTTT
CDR3: CASSSQGTPPLHF

D: .
V: TRBV28
size: once
J: TRBJ2-7
DNA: TGTGCCAGCAGTCGTTGGGCCGCCCAGGCAACATACGAGCAGTACTTC
CDR3: CASSRWAAQATYEQYF

D: .
V: TRBV10-3
size: .
J: TRBJ2-2
DNA: TGTGCCATCAGGGACCCCAGTGTTACCGGGGAGCTGTTTTTT
CDR3: CAIRDPSVTGELFF

D: TRBD1
V: TRBV29-1
size: .
J: TRBJ1-1
DNA: TGCAGCGTGAATACAGGGGGGAGGTTCGAGGAAGCTTTCTTT
CDR3: CSVNTGGRFEEAFF

D: .
V: TRBV7-8
size: .
J: TRBJ1-4
DNA: TGTGCCAGCACCTTAGGACGGGGGAGGGGACCGGCAACTAATGAAAAACTGTTTTTT
CDR3: CASTLGRGRGPATNEKLFF

D: .
V: TRBV7-2
size: .
J: TRBJ2-3
DNA: TGTGCCAGCAGCCCCCGCCGGGACGTCAGAGAACCCACAGATACGCAGTATTTT
CDR3: CASSPRRDVREPTDTQYF

D: .
V: TRBV13
size: .
J: TRBJ2-5
DNA: TGTGCCAGCAGCTTAGGCCCTCAAGAGACCCAGTACTTC
CDR3: CASSLGPQETQYF

D: .
V: TRBV6-5
size: .
J: TRBJ2-2
DNA: TGTGCCAGCACTTGGAAAGTCGCCGGGGAGCTGTTTTTT
CDR3: CASTWKVAGELFF

D: .
V: TRBV5-4
size: .
J: TRBJ2-2
DNA: TGTGCCAGCAGCTTGGTTCCCGTGGGCGGGGAGCTGTTTTTT
CDR3: CASSLVPVGGELFF

D: .
V: TRBV2
size: .
J: TRBJ2-2
DNA: TGTGCCAGCAGCCGGAGGAGTGTGGACACCGGGGAGCTGTTTTTT
CDR3: CASSRRSVDTGELFF

D: .
V: TRBV18
size: .
J: TRBJ1-5
DNA: TGTGCCAGCTCACCACCGAACCAGGCCACACTCGATTTT
CDR3: CASSPPNQATLDF

D: .
V: TRBV30
size: .
J: TRBJ1-3
DNA: TGTGCCTGGGGTACTGTTCGGTCGGGGAACACCATATATTTT
CDR3: CAWGTVRSGNTIYF

D: .
V: TRBV5-5
size: few
J: TRBJ1-2
DNA: TGTGCCAGCAGCTTGGATGTCACCGGGGATGGCTACACCTTC
CDR3: CASSLDVTGDGYTF

D: .
V: TRBV28
size: .
J: TRBJ1-5
DNA: TGTGCCAGCAGTCCCCCCTTACAGGGAACCAATCAGCCCCAGCATTTT
CDR3: CASSPPLQGTNQPQHF

D: .
V: TRBV5-1
size: few
J: TRBJ2-3
DNA: TGCGCCAGCAGCCCCTGGGGTCAGACTAGCACAGATACGCAGTATTTT
CDR3: CASSPWGQTSTDTQYF

D: .
V: TRBV10-3
size: .
J: TRBJ2-7
DNA: TGTGCCATCAGCCCAGCGGCGACAACAAGTACCTACGAGCAGTACTTC
CDR3: CAISPAATTSTYEQYF

D: .
V: TRBV9
size: .
J: TRBJ1-1
DNA: TGTGCCAGCAGCGTACAGGAGAACACTGAAGCTTTCTTT
CDR3: CASSVQENTEAFF

D: TRBD1
V: TRBV6-2/TRBV6-3
size: .
J: TRBJ1-5
DNA: TGTGCCAGCAGTTACGGACAGGGGGACAATCAGCCCCAGCATTTT
CDR3: CASSYGQGDNQPQHF

D: .
V: TRBV5-1
size: .
J: TRBJ2-3
DNA: TGCGCCAGCAGCCTGGAAGTGGATACGCAGTATTTT
CDR3: CASSLEVDTQYF